The 8 T cell receptor beta chains in this list originate from one sample, sequenced in a study of technical replicates of blood from a handful of donors. TCRdb's copy holds only in-frame clones and misses some; the assay was immunoSEQ multiplex PCR. The sample contains tens of thousands of clones, 85% to 95% of which appear only once. The sequencing sample was made of T cells isolated from PBMCs. Receptor source: a human donor in good health.

V gene TRBV19 combines with J gene TRBJ1-2, with 9 bases fitting TRBD1. There are 15 residues in the CDR3. V trimming: 3 bases; J trimming: 1 base; junction bases outside the gene matches: 3. Germline CDR1 and CDR2: LNHDA and SQIVND (reference sequence). CDR3 coding DNA: TGTGCCAGTAGTATGGGGACAGGGTATAACTATGGCTACACCTTC. Its protein is CASSMGTGYNYGYTF.

The rearrangement uses TRBV6-5 and TRBJ1-2, with 7 bases lining up with TRBD1. From germline, CDR1 is MNHEY and CDR2 SVGAGI. The CDR3 has 15 residues. J lost 4 bases, V lost 0 bases, and 5 bases had no gene match. As DNA, the CDR3 is TGTGCCAGCAGTTACTCGAGTCAGGGGGTCTATGGCTACACCTTC. As protein: CASSYSSQGVYGYTF.

The chain employs TRBV5-1 and TRBJ2-2, with 9 bases matching TRBD2. With 0 bases clipped from V and 6 bases from J, the junction kept 9 bases outside the gene matches. Germline loops: CDR1 SGHRS, CDR2 YFSETQ. This CDR3 is 17 amino acids long. For the CDR3, the DNA is TGCGCCAGCAGCTTGGCGGCTAGCGGGGAATGGGCCGGGGAGCTGTTTTTT. It yields the protein CASSLAASGEWAGELFF. Full variable domain (rest looked up from reference TRBV5-1 and TRBJ2-2): KAGVTQTPRYLIKTRGQQVTLSCSPISGHRSVSWYQQTPGQGLQFLFEYFSETQRNKGNFPGRFSGRQFSNSRSEMNVSTLELGDSALYLCASSLAASGEWAGELFFGEGSRLTVL.

The V gene is TRBV7-9, the J gene TRBJ1-6, with D possibly matching TRBD1 (5 bases). V was trimmed by 8 bases and J by 10 bases, leaving 18 bases between them. The CDR3 contains 14 residues. The V gene's germline CDR1 is SEHNR and CDR2 FQNEAQ (reference sequence). The CDR3 is CASASRERGSPLHF. CDR3 DNA sequence: TGTGCCAGCGCCTCTAGGGAAAGGGGATCACCCCTCCACTTT. Variable domain in full (rest from reference TRBV7-9 and TRBJ1-6): DTGVSQNPRHKITKRGQNVTFRCDPISEHNRLYWYRQTLGQGPEFLTYFQNEAQLEKSRLLSDRFSAERPKGSFSTLEIQRTEQGDSAMYLCASASRERGSPLHFGNGTRLTVT.

This chain joins TRBV6-1 and TRBJ1-2; D gene unclear. The CDR3 is made up of 12 amino acids. Per germline, CDR1 MNHNS and CDR2 SASEGT. The V gene lost 3 bases and the J gene lost 4 bases, with 6 bases spanning the gap. The CDR3 nucleotides read TGTGCCAGCAGTGAGGGCCTCTATGGCTACACCTTC. This encodes CASSEGLYGYTF.

The genes are TRBV6-1 and TRBJ2-7; 9 nucleotides agree with TRBD1. The trim removed 3 bases at V and 5 bases at J, leaving 8 bases unmatched. Germline lookup yields CDR1 MNHNS and CDR2 SASEGT. The CDR3 sequence is 15 residues long. The DNA of the CDR3 is TGTGCCAGCAGTGACATCGGGACAGGGTTCGACGAGCAGTACTTC. It yields the protein CASSDIGTGFDEQYF.

The chain employs TRBV19 and TRBJ2-7, with D tentatively TRBD2 (5 bases). With 1 base removed from V and 6 bases from J, the gap between germline ends came to 10 bases. The V gene's germline CDR1 is LNHDA and CDR2 SQIVND (reference sequence). The CDR3 is 13 amino acids. The CDR3, as DNA: TGTGCCAGTAGTATAGCCGGGGTCTCCGAGCAGTACTTC. It specifies CASSIAGVSEQYF.

The gene calls are TRBV7-2 and TRBJ2-3; 7 bases map to TRBD1. Unmatched junction bases numbered 11, after V lost 5 bases and J lost 12 bases. The CDR3 runs to 13 residues. Germline CDR1 and CDR2: SGHTA and FQGNSA. CDR3 DNA sequence: TGTGCCAGCAGCCCCCGACAGGGTCAAGATCAGTATTTT. Translation: CASSPRQGQDQYF. The full variable domain, in which reference TRBV7-2 and TRBJ2-3 provide the parts outside the CDR3, is GAGVSQSPSNKVTEKGKDVELRCDPISGHTALYWYRQSLGQGLEFLIYFQGNSAPDKSGLPSDRFSAERTGGSVSTLTIQRTQQEDSAVYLCASSPRQGQDQYFGPGTRLTVL.